A selection of T cell receptor beta chains follows, all from one sample in a study of cytomegalovirus exposure and HLA in healthy donors. Generated by immunoSEQ multiplex PCR, the TCRdb table keeps only in-frame clones and is missing some. The data contain approximately 86,000 clones, approximately 83% of them seen just once; the ten biggest clones take up 2.5% to 3.5%. The specimen was PBMCs. Source of these receptors: a man between 40 and 49 years old in good health and CMV-seronegative. Each CDR3 is given with its conserved first and last residue. D genes are given only for firm matches. Clone size is not always given. Where it is, it says once, few, many or a class for expanded clones.

J gene: TRBJ1-4
D gene: TRBD1
V gene: TRBV19
clone size: .
CDR3 DNA: TGTGCCAGTAGTAGTAGGGGGCGATTCAATGAAAAACTGTTTTTT
CDR3 protein: CASSSRGRFNEKLFF

J gene: TRBJ1-3
D gene: TRBD1
V gene: TRBV6-5
clone size: .
CDR3 DNA: TGTGCCAGCAGTCTGACAGGGGGCTTTGGAAACACCATATATTTT
CDR3 protein: CASSLTGGFGNTIYF

J gene: TRBJ2-2
D gene: TRBD1
V gene: TRBV6-6
clone size: .
CDR3 DNA: TGTGCCAGCAGCCCCCCGGGACAGGGGATGCCCGGGGAGCTGTTTTTT
CDR3 protein: CASSPPGQGMPGELFF

J gene: TRBJ2-7
D gene: TRBD1
V gene: TRBV5-4
clone size: .
CDR3 DNA: TGTGCCAGCAGCCACAGGGACAGGGGGTACGAGCAGTACTTC
CDR3 protein: CASSHRDRGYEQYF

J gene: TRBJ1-1
D gene: TRBD1
V gene: TRBV11-3
clone size: .
CDR3 DNA: TGTGCCAGCAGCGGGGGACAGGGGATGACTGAAGCTTTCTTT
CDR3 protein: CASSGGQGMTEAFF

J gene: TRBJ2-7
D gene: TRBD2
V gene: TRBV9
clone size: .
CDR3 DNA: TGTGCCAGCAGCGTAGAGAGGGACTACCACGAGCAGTACTTC
CDR3 protein: CASSVERDYHEQYF

J gene: TRBJ2-5
D gene: .
V gene: TRBV7-2
clone size: few
CDR3 DNA: TGTGCCAGCAGAGCACTAGCAGAGACCCAGTACTTC
CDR3 protein: CASRALAETQYF

J gene: TRBJ2-1
D gene: TRBD1
V gene: TRBV14
clone size: .
CDR3 DNA: TGTGCCAGCAGCCAAGAGAAACTCAGGGGGAATGAGCAGTTCTTC
CDR3 protein: CASSQEKLRGNEQFF

J gene: TRBJ2-7
D gene: .
V gene: TRBV28
clone size: .
CDR3 DNA: TGTGCCATCGCGGGACAGAACGCCTACGAGCAGTACTTC
CDR3 protein: CAIAGQNAYEQYF

J gene: TRBJ2-7
D gene: TRBD1
V gene: TRBV29-1
clone size: .
CDR3 DNA: TGCAGCGTTGCAGGAGTGGGACAGGTCTCCTACGAGCAGTACTTC
CDR3 protein: CSVAGVGQVSYEQYF

J gene: TRBJ2-5
D gene: TRBD2
V gene: TRBV2
clone size: .
CDR3 DNA: TGTGCCAGCATTGGACTAGCGGAGTACCAAGAGACCCAGTACTTC
CDR3 protein: CASIGLAEYQETQYF

J gene: TRBJ2-2
D gene: TRBD1
V gene: TRBV19
clone size: .
CDR3 DNA: TGTGCCGGACAGGGTTCGAACACCGGGGAGCTGTTTTTT
CDR3 protein: CAGQGSNTGELFF

J gene: TRBJ2-5
D gene: TRBD1
V gene: TRBV5-1
clone size: .
CDR3 DNA: TGCGCCAGCAGCGGGGACAGCCAAGAGACCCAGTACTTC
CDR3 protein: CASSGDSQETQYF

J gene: TRBJ1-2
D gene: TRBD1
V gene: TRBV6-5
clone size: .
CDR3 DNA: TGTGCCAGCAGTTGGGGACAGTCTAGATATGGCTACACCTTC
CDR3 protein: CASSWGQSRYGYTF

J gene: TRBJ1-5
D gene: .
V gene: TRBV15
clone size: .
CDR3 DNA: TGTGCCACTACCGAGGGGGGGCCGGGCAATCAGCCCCAGCATTTT
CDR3 protein: CATTEGGPGNQPQHF

J gene: TRBJ2-3
D gene: .
V gene: TRBV30
clone size: .
CDR3 DNA: TGTGCCTGCTGGTCCCTAGCGCCAGATACGCAGTATTTT
CDR3 protein: CACWSLAPDTQYF

J gene: TRBJ1-2
D gene: TRBD1
V gene: TRBV7-2
clone size: .
CDR3 DNA: TGTGCCAGCAGCTCTTACAGGGGCTCCTATGGCTACACCTTC
CDR3 protein: CASSSYRGSYGYTF

J gene: TRBJ2-7
D gene: .
V gene: TRBV4-2
clone size: .
CDR3 DNA: TGTGCCAGCAGCCAAGGGACTAAATACGAGCAGTACTTC
CDR3 protein: CASSQGTKYEQYF

J gene: TRBJ1-6
D gene: .
V gene: TRBV9
clone size: .
CDR3 DNA: TGTGCCAGCAGCGTAGGTGGGAGTAATTCACCCCTCCACTTT
CDR3 protein: CASSVGGSNSPLHF

J gene: TRBJ1-4
D gene: .
V gene: TRBV19
clone size: few
CDR3 DNA: TGTGCCAGTAGTCGGCCAGGGGCCCAGGAAAAACTGTTTTTT
CDR3 protein: CASSRPGAQEKLFF

J gene: TRBJ2-2
D gene: .
V gene: TRBV4-3
clone size: .
CDR3 DNA: TGCGCCAGCAGCCAAGAGCGGCCTTGGAACACCGGGGAGCTGTTTTTT
CDR3 protein: CASSQERPWNTGELFF

J gene: TRBJ2-1
D gene: .
V gene: TRBV4-1
clone size: few
CDR3 DNA: TGCGCCAGCAGCCAAGAGTGGTATGAGTACAATGAGCAGTTCTTC
CDR3 protein: CASSQEWYEYNEQFF

J gene: TRBJ1-2
D gene: .
V gene: TRBV18
clone size: .
CDR3 DNA: TGTGCCAGCTCACCGGCCCCAGGGCAGAACTATGGCTACACCTTC
CDR3 protein: CASSPAPGQNYGYTF

J gene: TRBJ1-5
D gene: .
V gene: TRBV27
clone size: once
CDR3 DNA: TGTGCCAGCAGTACAATAGGGGTTTATAGCAATCAGCCCCAGCATTTT
CDR3 protein: CASSTIGVYSNQPQHF

J gene: TRBJ1-1
D gene: TRBD1
V gene: TRBV5-6
clone size: .
CDR3 DNA: TGTGCCAGCAGCTTCTCTGTCAGGGGGCGACGGGAGAACACTGAAGCTTTCTTT
CDR3 protein: CASSFSVRGRRENTEAFF

J gene: TRBJ2-2
D gene: TRBD1
V gene: TRBV19
clone size: .
CDR3 DNA: TGTGCCAGTAGTAGCCGGGACAGCACGAACACCGGGGAGCTGTTTTTT
CDR3 protein: CASSSRDSTNTGELFF

J gene: TRBJ2-1
D gene: .
V gene: TRBV7-2
clone size: .
CDR3 DNA: TGTGCCAGCAGCTTAACAGTCAATGAGCAGTTCTTC
CDR3 protein: CASSLTVNEQFF

J gene: TRBJ2-7
D gene: TRBD1
V gene: TRBV7-2
clone size: .
CDR3 DNA: TGTGCCAGCAGCGGGCGCAGGGGGCTAAACTACGAGCAGTACTTC
CDR3 protein: CASSGRRGLNYEQYF

J gene: TRBJ1-6
D gene: TRBD1
V gene: TRBV9
clone size: .
CDR3 DNA: TGTGCCAGCAGCGGACTCGGACAGGGCAATTCACCCCTCCACTTT
CDR3 protein: CASSGLGQGNSPLHF

J gene: TRBJ1-4
D gene: .
V gene: TRBV11-2
clone size: .
CDR3 DNA: TGTGCCAGCAGCGGAGGGGGGGGTGCAGGGGAAAAACTGTTTTTT
CDR3 protein: CASSGGGGAGEKLFF

J gene: TRBJ1-5
D gene: TRBD1
V gene: TRBV2
clone size: .
CDR3 DNA: TGTGCCAGCAGTGGACAGGGGGCCCCCGAACAGCCCCAGCATTTT
CDR3 protein: CASSGQGAPEQPQHF

J gene: TRBJ1-6
D gene: TRBD1
V gene: TRBV7-2
clone size: .
CDR3 DNA: TGTGCCAGCAGCTCCTCCGGGACAGCTAATTCACCCCTCCACTTT
CDR3 protein: CASSSSGTANSPLHF

J gene: TRBJ2-7
D gene: TRBD2
V gene: TRBV5-1
clone size: .
CDR3 DNA: TGCGCCAGCAGCTCGGGACTAGCGGCCTACGAGCAGTACTTC
CDR3 protein: CASSSGLAAYEQYF

J gene: TRBJ1-6
D gene: TRBD1
V gene: TRBV6-5
clone size: .
CDR3 DNA: TGTGCCAGCAGTGCCACCGGGACAGGTCCTTCACCCCTCCACTTT
CDR3 protein: CASSATGTGPSPLHF

J gene: TRBJ2-3
D gene: .
V gene: TRBV21-1
clone size: .
CDR3 DNA: TGTGCCAGCAGCAAGGCCGGTCCTAGAATTGATACGCAGTATTTT
CDR3 protein: CASSKAGPRIDTQYF

J gene: TRBJ2-7
D gene: TRBD1
V gene: TRBV13
clone size: .
CDR3 DNA: TGTGCCAGCAGCAGAGACAGGGGTGGAGAGCAGTACTTC
CDR3 protein: CASSRDRGGEQYF

J gene: TRBJ2-7
D gene: .
V gene: TRBV19
clone size: .
CDR3 DNA: TGTGCCAGTAGTATAGGATTCCGGGACTCGAGCTCCTACGAGCAGTACTTC
CDR3 protein: CASSIGFRDSSSYEQYF

J gene: TRBJ1-1
D gene: .
V gene: TRBV5-1
clone size: .
CDR3 DNA: TGCGCCAGCAGCCCCTGGACAGCCGTACTGAACACTGAAGCTTTCTTT
CDR3 protein: CASSPWTAVLNTEAFF

J gene: TRBJ1-5
D gene: TRBD1
V gene: TRBV5-6
clone size: .
CDR3 DNA: TGTGCCAGCAGCGCGGGGGGACAGGGCCACCAGCCCCAGCATTTT
CDR3 protein: CASSAGGQGHQPQHF

J gene: TRBJ2-7
D gene: TRBD2
V gene: TRBV7-6
clone size: .
CDR3 DNA: TGTGCCAGCAGCCTGGGGGGGGTTCCCTACGAGCAGTACTTC
CDR3 protein: CASSLGGVPYEQYF

J gene: TRBJ1-4
D gene: .
V gene: TRBV30
clone size: .
CDR3 DNA: TGTGCCTCCGGTGGGCGGGCTAATGAAAAACTGTTTTTT
CDR3 protein: CASGGRANEKLFF

J gene: TRBJ2-7
D gene: TRBD1
V gene: TRBV5-1
clone size: .
CDR3 DNA: TGCGCCAGCAGCTTGGCCAAAGGGGGCGCAGGCCTCTACGAGCAGTACTTC
CDR3 protein: CASSLAKGGAGLYEQYF

J gene: TRBJ2-5
D gene: TRBD2
V gene: TRBV4-2
clone size: .
CDR3 DNA: TGTGCCAGCAGCCAAGAGGGACTAGGAGGGACCCAGTACTTC
CDR3 protein: CASSQEGLGGTQYF